This T cell receptor (beta chain) came from a study of T cells in Graves' hyperthyroidism and ophthalmopathy (dated by TCRdb to the late 2010s). Concerning the study at large: Peripheral blood samples were taken at the time of initial diagnosis, prior to any treatment. TCR V-J signatures able to tell the groups apart were searched for in a discovery cohort of approximately 95 patients, of whom 43 had Graves' ophthalmopathy and more than 55 had stable Graves' hyperthyroidism. Prospective prediction of ophthalmopathy was tested in an independent validation cohort of 18 to 20 hyperthyroidism patients and 17 patients who later progressed to ophthalmopathy. For training and testing, the 80 to 100 patients in the discovery cohort were randomly divided in a 7:3 ratio. Thyroid tissue and blood T-cell repertoires from several Graves' hyperthyroidism patients were also compared in the study. Following sampling, methimazole starting at 30 mg daily was given to hyperthyroidism patients, and high-dose intravenous methylprednisolone was given to ophthalmopathy patients. TCR Vbeta CDR3 sequencing of 135 peripheral blood samples (over 40 ophthalmopathy, roughly 72 hyperthyroidism and roughly 17 progressor patients) is reported in the paper.

The CDR3 goes from the cysteine to the phenylalanine over 11 residues. The read is trimmed to its CDR3 DNA, 33 bases read in frame from base 1. A distance of 6 bases separates the germline ends of V and J, which lose 3 bases and 7 bases respectively. The germline V gene sets CDR1 to SNHLY and CDR2 to FYNNEI. A patient counted as having stable Graves' hyperthyroidism if no progression to ophthalmopathy occurred over 18 months of follow-up. Hyperthyroidism patients were newly diagnosed, with disease duration under 2 months, and aged 18 to 65 years. Exclusion was applied to patients with uncontrolled infections, other autoimmune diseases, pregnancy or lactation. Clinical symptoms, serum thyroxine and TRAb, thyroid ultrasound, and orbital computed tomography formed the basis for the diagnoses. Ficoll-Paque density gradient centrifugation was used to isolate PBMCs from 8.5 to 10 ml of fresh peripheral blood. Total RNA was extracted with Trizol reagent, and quality was checked on an Agilent 2100 Bioanalyzer.

On the study overall, not on this receptor specifically: Most expanded thyroid clonotypes (frequency above 0.001) were also detected in blood, a finding suggesting that blood repertoires may reflect thyroid immune responses. Sample size was not statistically predetermined, and investigators were not blinded to group allocation. In validation, the model predicted progression to ophthalmopathy with 60% to 71% sensitivity and 72.22% specificity, a median of around 6.6 months before onset. A model built on a 13 V-J signature distinguished ophthalmopathy from stable hyperthyroidism, reaching 85% to 90% sensitivity and approximately 81% specificity in cross-validation and 80%/75% in testing.

The TCR beta CDR3 regions were amplified from the RNA transcripts. The first round of RT-PCR for the TCR CDR3 was performed with the HTBI primer set and the Qiagen OneStep RT-PCR kit. Libraries were constructed in a second round of multiplex PCR, after which size selection and purification were carried out. The libraries were sequenced on an Illumina HiSeq2000 using paired-end 100 bp reads. Concerning the study's data processing: SOAPnuke was used to process the raw data, with reads discarded if the reads contained adapters or uncalled bases, had a mean Phred below 15, or lacked an exact constant-primer or identifier match. COPE v1.2.5 was used to merge the high-quality paired reads, and each unique nucleotide sequence was defined as a clonotype. MiTCR v1.1 was used to align the clonotypes against IMGT TRBV, TRBD and TRBJ reference segments. The analysis was restricted to V-J combinations with a frequency above 0.0001, which together covered 99.2% of the repertoires. A TCS score was defined as the ratio between F50 (clonal expansion) and ExV (chaos), using BLOSUM62-based TCRdist between CDR3 peptides within each V-J. Welch's t-statistics and random forest reduced approximately 520 V-J features to some 14, which were used in a naive Bayes classifier (R e1071). The public reads were reprocessed in TCRdb via fastp at Q25 and MiXCR, keeping in-frame beta chains. Every distinct CDR3 protein forms one entry, paired with its most common genes and DNA. Clone size and V and J calls follow TCRdb, not the original study. This sample gives about 420,000 distinct CDR3 sequences in total; around 15% of them show up just once. The ten largest make up 5% to 6% of the sample.

This clonotype was counted only a few times. Its antigen is unknown. A clone one base away is much larger, so this may be a read error. Input material: blood. This TCR was sampled from a woman aged 18-29 years with Graves' hyperthyroidism. The rearranged chain carries TRBV2 and TRBJ1-1; no confident D gene assignment can be made. Read as DNA, the sequence is TGTGCCAGCAGTGACGGAGTTGAAGCTTTCTTT. Its protein reads: CASSDGVEAFF.